This T cell receptor beta chain was retrieved from a study of human thymus T cells. The assay was immunoSEQ multiplex PCR, and TCRdb's table has in-frame clones only and misses some. The table records just over 45,000 clones, 95% of them present only once. A roughly 0.45-1 mL peripheral blood aliquot was taken intraoperatively from four of eight donors. CDR3 length: 12 residues. V shed 8 bases and J 3 bases; nucleotides not matched to a gene: 4. Germline loops: CDR1 MNHNY, CDR2 SVGAGI (reference sequence). Sequenced material: blood. This rearrangement joins TRBV6-6 to TRBJ2-7; 7 bases map to TRBD1. The clonotype originates from a girl under two years old with a congenital heart defect but otherwise immunologically healthy. CDR3 residues: CASGQEHYEQYF. DNA for the CDR3: TGTGCCAGCGGACAGGAGCACTACGAGCAGTACTTC.